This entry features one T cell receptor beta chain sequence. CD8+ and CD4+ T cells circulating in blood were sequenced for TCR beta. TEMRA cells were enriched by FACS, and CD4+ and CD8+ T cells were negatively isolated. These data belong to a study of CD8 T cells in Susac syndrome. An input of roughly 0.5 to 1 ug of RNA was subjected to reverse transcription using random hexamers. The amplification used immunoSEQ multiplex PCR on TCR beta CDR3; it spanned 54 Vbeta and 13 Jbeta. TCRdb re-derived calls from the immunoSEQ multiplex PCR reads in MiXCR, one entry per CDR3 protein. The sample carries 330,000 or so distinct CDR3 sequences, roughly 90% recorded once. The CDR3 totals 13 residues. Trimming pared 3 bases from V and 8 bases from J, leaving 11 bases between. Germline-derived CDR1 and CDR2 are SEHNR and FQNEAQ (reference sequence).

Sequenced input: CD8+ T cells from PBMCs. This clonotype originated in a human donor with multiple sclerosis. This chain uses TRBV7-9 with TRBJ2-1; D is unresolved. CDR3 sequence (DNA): TGTGCCAGCAGCTTTCATCTCCAAGATGAGCAGTTCTTC. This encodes CASSFHLQDEQFF.